The T cell receptor (beta chain) described here comes from a study of T-cell reconstitution after alpha-beta-depleted transplantation in children. This clonotype has ten or more counts. The TCRbeta library incorporated unique molecular identifiers. TCRdb re-derived calls from the PCR reads in MiXCR, one entry per CDR3 protein. Of roughly 170,000 distinct CDR3 sequences listed, approximately 6.8% are singletons. CDR3 length: 15 residues. V gave up 1 base and J gave up 4 bases, with 13 bases separating them. Germline V gene sequence: CDR1 WNHNN, CDR2 SYGVQD (reference sequence). This rearrangement joins TRBV10-1 to TRBJ1-1; TRBD1 is a possible D gene (6 bases). The sequence was collected from a human donor who donated a stem cell graft to a child with Wiskott-Aldrich syndrome. Material: PBMCs from the stem cell graft donor, obtained from the stem cell graft. The CDR3 reads CASSEFRGGGTEAFF. In nucleotides, the CDR3 is TGCGCCAGCAGTGAGTTTAGGGGGGGAGGCACTGAAGCTTTCTTT.